Presented here are 23 T cell receptor beta chains from one specimen sequenced in a study of T cell clonotyping in hematopoietic cell transplantation. The method was immunoSEQ multiplex PCR; TCRdb's version includes in-frame clones alone and lacks a portion of them. The data show about 47,000 clones, around 80% seen once. As for time point: recipient sample about 28 days before transplant, after cytoreduction. Sequencing used peripheral blood mononuclear cells, obtained before stem cell transplant. The receptor set was obtained from a man in his sixties with myelodysplastic syndrome. Some clones in this sample may be carry-over from other donors' samples.

The rearrangement uses TRBV28 and TRBJ1-5, with TRBD1 as a possible D gene (5 bases). V gave up 6 bases and J gave up 3 bases, with 18 bases separating them. The CDR3 totals 16 residues. CDR1 is MDHEN and CDR2 is SYDVKM in the germline V gene. The CDR3 DNA is TGTGCCAGCAGCCTAAACCCGGGACTCTCCAATCAGCCCCAGCATTTT. Translation gives CASSLNPGLSNQPQHF.

V and J are TRBV6-4 and TRBJ2-1, with TRBD2 matching 11 bases. Germline CDR1 and CDR2: MRHNA and SNTAGT. The junction had 4 bases not matched to a gene; V was cut back by 3 bases and J by 3 bases. The CDR3 sequence is 16 residues long. The CDR3 DNA reads TGTGCCAGCAGTGAACTAGCGGGGGCCGGCTACAATGAGCAGTTCTTC. The encoded protein is CASSELAGAGYNEQFF.

CDR3 region: CASSQDRGQSTAFF. The CDR3 nucleotides read TGCGCCAGCAGCCAGGACAGGGGGCAGAGTACGGCTTTCTTT. This rearrangement joins TRBV5-1 to TRBJ1-1; TRBD1 agrees at 11 bases. This CDR3 comprises 14 residues. CDR1 and CDR2 (germline): SGHRS, YFSETQ. The J segment lost 11 bases and the V segment lost 4 bases, leaving 10 bases of the junction unmatched.

The CDR3 DNA is TGTGCCAGCAGCGTAACGGCCTCAGGAGGGGAGCTGTTTTTT. It encodes CASSVTASGGELFF. The chain has TRBV9 and TRBJ2-2; D not certain. The V end was cut by 1 base, the J end by 8 bases, with 12 bases between. The length of the CDR3 is 14 residues. The germline V gene encodes CDR1 SGDLS and CDR2 YYNGEE.

The V gene is TRBV7-8, the J gene TRBJ2-7; no definite D call. With 5 bases removed from V and 1 base from J, the gap between germline ends came to 18 bases. The CDR3 spans 16 residues. Germline CDR1 SGHVS, CDR2 FQNEAQ. Here the CDR3 reads CASSLLRRELSYEQYF. The CDR3 DNA reads as TGTGCCAGCAGCCTGCTCCGTAGGGAACTATCCTACGAGCAGTACTTC.

CDR3 DNA: TGTGCCACCAGGTTCCGGGGGACTAGCACAGATACGCAGTATTTT. This codes for CATRFRGTSTDTQYF. The gene calls are TRBV6-5 and TRBJ2-3; possibly TRBD2 for D (6 bases). The CDR3 spans 15 residues. Trimming took 10 bases from V and 0 from J, leaving 17 bases between them. Germline V gives CDR1 MNHEY, CDR2 SVGAGI.

The chain joins TRBV27 to TRBJ2-2, with D perhaps being TRBD1 or TRBD2 (5 bases each). V dropped 5 bases and J dropped 7 bases, with 17 bases sitting between them. Per the germline V gene, CDR1 is MNHEY and CDR2 is SMNVEV (reference sequence). This CDR3 is 15 amino acids long. The CDR3 nucleotides read TGTGCCAGCAGTCGACCTGGGGGAAAGGGCGGGGAGCTGTTTTTT. Translating it yields CASSRPGGKGGELFF.

This chain uses TRBV5-1 with TRBJ1-1; D is ambiguous. CDR1 is SGHRS and CDR2 is YFSETQ in the germline V gene. V was cut by 1 base and J by 1 base, with 8 bases left in between. The CDR3 extends over 14 amino acids. The CDR3 sequence is CASSLRAANTEAFF. The CDR3 DNA sequence: TGCGCCAGCAGCTTGAGGGCGGCGAACACTGAAGCTTTCTTT.

J is TRBJ2-7 and V is TRBV7-2; 8 bases match TRBD1. This CDR3 spans 16 amino acids. V shed 5 bases and J 7 bases; nucleotides not matched to a gene: 16. The germline CDR1 and CDR2 sequences are SGHTA and FQGNSA. In DNA, the CDR3 is TGTGCCAGCAGCCTACACATTCGACAGGGGCAGGGGGAGCAGTACTTC. Protein: CASSLHIRQGQGEQYF. Full variable domain (outside the CDR3, taken from reference TRBV7-2 and TRBJ2-7): GAGVSQSPSNKVTEKGKDVELRCDPISGHTALYWYRQSLGQGLEFLIYFQGNSAPDKSGLPSDRFSAERTGGSVSTLTIQRTQQEDSAVYLCASSLHIRQGQGEQYFGPGTRLTVT.

This sequence joins TRBV11-1 and TRBJ2-1, with D unresolved. This CDR3 region has 13 residues. The germline gives CDR1 SGHAT, CDR2 FQDESV (reference sequence). V shed 1 base and J shed 6 bases, with 7 bases lying between them. This chain's CDR3 is CASSLGPVNEQFF. Here the CDR3 DNA reads TGTGCCAGCAGCTTAGGGCCTGTCAATGAGCAGTTCTTC.

The chain uses TRBV28 and TRBJ2-3; a weak D match, TRBD2 (5 bases). In germline, CDR1 is MDHEN, CDR2 SYDVKM. This CDR3 contains 16 residues. V was clipped by 4 bases and J by 6 bases, with 20 bases between them. The CDR3 here is CASSSPEFPRDDTQYF. DNA for the CDR3: TGTGCCAGCAGTTCCCCGGAGTTCCCACGGGATGATACGCAGTATTTT.

This clone was detected a few times. The V call is TRBV27, the J call TRBJ1-2; 7 bases are a match to TRBD1. Germline V gene sequence: CDR1 MNHEY, CDR2 SMNVEV (reference sequence). V was clipped by 2 bases and J by 1 base; unmatched bases: 7. The CDR3 is 16 residues long. The CDR3 sequence is CASSLDRDTINYGYTF. Written as DNA, the CDR3 is TGTGCCAGCAGTTTAGACAGGGATACGATTAACTATGGCTACACCTTC.

The gene calls are TRBV11-2 and TRBJ2-7; D might be TRBD1 (6 bases). Germline CDR1 SGHAT, CDR2 FQNNGV. This CDR3 spans 13 amino acids. Trimming removed 0 bases from V and 5 bases from J, with 8 bases in between. CDR3 sequence reads: CASSLDGGNEQYF. In nucleotides, the CDR3 is TGTGCCAGCAGCTTAGATGGGGGCAACGAGCAGTACTTC.

J is TRBJ1-5 and V is TRBV2; 12 positions agree with TRBD1. The CDR3 covers 16 residues. Losses at the gene ends were 5 bases for V and 9 bases for J; bases not matched to a gene: 11. Per the germline V gene, CDR1 is SNHLY and CDR2 is FYNNEI. DNA for the CDR3: TGTGCCAGCAGTAACCGGGACAGGGGGCGTTTAGTGCCCCAGCATTTT. This sequence encodes CASSNRDRGRLVPQHF.

V is TRBV9 and J is TRBJ2-5; D uncertain. CDR1 is SGDLS, CDR2 YYNGEE, per germline. The CDR3 is made up of 15 amino acids. The V end lost 0 bases, the J end lost 4 bases, and 13 bases lay between the germline ends. The CDR3 coding sequence is TGTGCCAGCAGCGTAGGGGTCTCCAATAGAGAGACCCAGTACTTC. Amino acids: CASSVGVSNRETQYF. Together with reference TRBV9 and TRBJ2-5, the CDR3 gives the full variable domain: DSGVTQTPKHLITATGQRVTLRCSPRSGDLSVYWYQQSLDQGLQFLIQYYNGEERAKGNILERFSAQQFPDLHSELNLSSLELGDSALYFCASSVGVSNRETQYFGPGTRLLVL.

This clone was seen just once. The V and J genes are TRBV7-2 and TRBJ2-2, with 8 bases lining up with TRBD1. This CDR3 region has 15 residues. V lost 5 bases and J lost 7; bases outside the gene matches: 9. Germline V gives CDR1 SGHTA, CDR2 FQGNSA. CDR3: CASSRRDRFSGELFF. The CDR3 DNA reads as TGTGCCAGCAGCCGCCGGGACAGGTTTAGCGGGGAGCTGTTTTTT.

This clone was seen once. The chain uses TRBV5-5 and TRBJ2-1, with 9 bases that match TRBD1. This CDR3 comprises 15 residues. The J segment lost 6 bases and the V segment lost 1 base, leaving 5 bases of the junction unmatched. The germline gives CDR1 SGHKS, CDR2 YYEKEE (reference sequence). This chain's CDR3 is CASSLYGQGPNEQFF. The CDR3 coding sequence is TGTGCCAGCAGCTTGTACGGACAGGGGCCCAATGAGCAGTTCTTC. Together with reference TRBV5-5 and TRBJ2-1, the CDR3 gives the full variable domain: DAGVTQSPTHLIKTRGQQVTLRCSPISGHKSVSWYQQVLGQGPQFIFQYYEKEERGRGNFPDRFSARQFPNYSSELNVNALLLGDSALYLCASSLYGQGPNEQFFGPGTRLTVL.

With respect to this clone: The same CDR3 is also encoded by other DNA sequences in this sample. The rearrangement joins TRBV5-1 to TRBJ2-7; TRBD1 matches 7 bases. Germline CDR1 and CDR2: SGHRS and YFSETQ. J was trimmed by 6 bases and V by 2 bases; bases with no gene match: 2. CDR3 size: 12 residues. CDR3 in amino acids: CASSLQGREQYF. In nucleotides, the CDR3 is TGCGCCAGCAGCTTACAGGGGCGCGAGCAGTACTTC.

The rearrangement uses TRBV4-3 and TRBJ2-3, with a tentative D call TRBD2 (5 bases). The CDR3 length is 16 residues. With 1 base removed from V and 1 base from J, the gap between germline ends came to 12 bases. Germline V lookup: CDR1 LGHNA, CDR2 YSLEER. The CDR3: CASSQGWGAGTDTQYF. The CDR3 DNA reads TGCGCCAGCAGCCAAGGTTGGGGAGCGGGCACAGATACGCAGTATTTT.

This chain joins TRBV4-3 and TRBJ2-2; 7 nucleotides match TRBD1. Per germline, CDR1 LGHNA and CDR2 YSLEER. Trimming at V came to 1 base and at J to 4 bases, leaving 6 bases not matched to a gene. This CDR3 is built from 16 residues. The CDR3 region is CASSQVWDSSTGELFF. The CDR3 DNA reads as TGCGCCAGCAGCCAAGTCTGGGACAGCTCCACCGGGGAGCTGTTTTTT.

The rearrangement joins TRBV4-3 to TRBJ2-5, with a tentative D call TRBD2 (6 bases). The CDR3 is made up of 13 amino acids. With 6 bases removed from V and 1 base from J, the gap between germline ends came to 9 bases. Germline CDR1 and CDR2: LGHNA and YSLEER. CDR3 DNA sequence: TGCGCCAGCAGTGCGACTAGCCAAGAGACCCAGTACTTC. Translated, it gives CASSATSQETQYF.

The genes are TRBV7-2 and TRBJ2-7; tentative D call: TRBD2 (6 bases). V was clipped by 6 bases and J by 0 bases, with 15 bases between them. The germline V gene encodes CDR1 SGHTA and CDR2 FQGNSA. There are 15 residues in the CDR3. The DNA of the CDR3 is TGTGCCAGCAGTTTGGGGGGACCGGGCTCCTACGAGCAGTACTTC. Protein: CASSLGGPGSYEQYF.

J is TRBJ1-5 and V is TRBV5-1, with TRBD1 identical over 7 bases. Germline CDR1 and CDR2: SGHRS and YFSETQ. The V and J ends lost 4 bases and 0 bases, in that order; junction bases with no gene match: 4. CDR3 size: 15 residues. As DNA, the CDR3 is TGCGCCAGCAGCGCGCAGGGGGATAGCAATCAGCCCCAGCATTTT. It specifies CASSAQGDSNQPQHF.